This TCR beta chain was observed in a study of blood T cells in healthy people across ages. Study observations and caveats: Those diversity estimates obtained from one million T cells were thought to be underestimates. Across samples, TCR beta diversity tracked strongly with naive T cell percentage. TCR beta diversity, measured per million T cells, fell in a roughly linear way with age.

A second about 6 to 12 cycle PCR used barcoded and J-beta primers. TCRdb called the 5' RACE reads again in MiXCR, with one record for every CDR3 protein. Here the sample spans about 970,000 distinct CDR3 sequences, just over 50% being singletons. A remark on this clonotype: Its antigen is not identified. One junction end does not reproduce the germline sequence, and a read error may be involved.

The CDR3 extends over 15 amino acids. The sequence was collected from an older woman in good health. This rearrangement joins TRBV12-3 or TRBV12-4 to TRBJ2-7, with 11 bases that match TRBD1. The sample taken for sequencing was blood. CDR3 bases: TGTGCCAGCAGTAAACCGGACAGGGGGCTCTACGAGCGGTACTTC. It yields the protein CASSKPDRGLYERYF.